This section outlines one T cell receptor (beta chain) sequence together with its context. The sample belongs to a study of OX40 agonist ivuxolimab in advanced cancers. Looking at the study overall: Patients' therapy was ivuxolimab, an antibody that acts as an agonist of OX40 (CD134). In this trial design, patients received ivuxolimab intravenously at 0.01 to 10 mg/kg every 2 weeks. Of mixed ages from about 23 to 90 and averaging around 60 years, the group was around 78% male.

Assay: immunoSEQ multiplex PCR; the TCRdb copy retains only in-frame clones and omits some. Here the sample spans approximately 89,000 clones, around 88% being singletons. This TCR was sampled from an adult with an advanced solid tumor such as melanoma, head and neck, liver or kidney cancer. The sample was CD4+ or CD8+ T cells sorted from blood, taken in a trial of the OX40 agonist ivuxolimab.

CDR3 sequence: CASSTRDGQPQHF. CDR3 nucleotide sequence: TGTGCCAGCAGTACCAGGGATGGGCAGCCCCAGCATTTT. This sequence joins TRBV6-6 and TRBJ1-5; D is possibly TRBD1 (5 bases). This CDR3 comprises 13 residues. The ends were cut back, 5 bases at V and 7 bases at J, with 12 bases in the middle. The germline V gene has CDR1 MNHNY and CDR2 SVGAGI (reference sequence).